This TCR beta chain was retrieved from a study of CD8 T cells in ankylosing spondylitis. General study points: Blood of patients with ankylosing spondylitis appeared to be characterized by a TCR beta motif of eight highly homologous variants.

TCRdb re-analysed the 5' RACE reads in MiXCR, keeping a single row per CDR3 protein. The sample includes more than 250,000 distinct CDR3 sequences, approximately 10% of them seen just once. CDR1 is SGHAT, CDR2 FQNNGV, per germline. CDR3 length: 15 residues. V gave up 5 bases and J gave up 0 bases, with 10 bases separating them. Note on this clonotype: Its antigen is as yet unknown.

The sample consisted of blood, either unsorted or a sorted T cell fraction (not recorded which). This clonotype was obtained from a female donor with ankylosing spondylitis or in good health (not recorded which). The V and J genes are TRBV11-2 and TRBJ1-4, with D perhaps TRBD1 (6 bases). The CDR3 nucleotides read TGTGCCAGCAGCCCTGAGGGGGCAACTAATGAAAAACTGTTTTTT. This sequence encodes CASSPEGATNEKLFF.